This T cell receptor beta chain came from a study of Graves' ophthalmopathy and Graves' hyperthyroidism. Germline assignment: CDR1 MGHDK and CDR2 SYGVNS. After removal of 5 bases from V and 6 bases from J, the junction contained 15 bases not matched to a gene. The CDR3 has 16 residues. Whole-study findings and limits: Using a 13-signature model, the authors split ophthalmopathy from stable hyperthyroidism, with around 85% sensitivity and roughly 80% specificity. Clonotypes were expanded in thyroid at above 0.001 frequency, and most also appeared in blood.

Amplified material comprised TCR beta CDR3 regions derived from RNA transcripts. The first-round RT-PCR employed HTBI primers together with the Qiagen OneStep RT-PCR kit. A multiplex PCR was then performed as the second round. TCRdb processed the multiplex PCR reads anew with MiXCR; each CDR3 protein has one entry. The sample contains about 590,000 distinct CDR3 sequences, about two fifths of which appear only once. With regard to this clonotype: Its antigen is as yet unknown.

The source is an adult man with Graves' hyperthyroidism. The V gene is TRBV25-1, the J gene TRBJ1-1, with TRBD1 matching 7 bases. Sequencing was done on a sample of peripheral blood or thyroid tissue (not recorded which). For the CDR3, the DNA is TGTGCCAGCAGTTTAGATGAAGGGGGCGCCTCGGCTGAAGCTTTCTTT. The encoded protein is CASSLDEGGASAEAFF.